This is a list of T cell receptor beta chains from one sample in a study of blood T cell repertoires in COVID-19. Here immunoSEQ multiplex PCR was the method, and the copy in TCRdb shows in-frame clones only, minus some. Of about 240,000 clones listed, about four fifths were seen once; the top ten hold approximately 2%. Sequenced material: peripheral blood. These receptor sequences come from a man under 40 who had recovered from COVID-19. The CDR3 runs from the conserved cysteine through the conserved F or W. Each record gives: clone size, J gene, CDR3 length, D gene, V gene, CDR3 protein, CDR3 DNA. D genes are given only for firm matches. Expanded clones are given a class, and other clones once, few, many or no size at all.

many | TRBJ1-4 | 15 | TRBD1 | TRBV14 | CASSYDRGRREKLFF | TGTGCCAGCAGCTACGACAGGGGAAGGCGTGAAAAACTGTTTTTT
once | TRBJ1-3 | 16 | NA | TRBV7-6 | CASSPGGPDSGNTIYF | TGTGCCAGCAGCCCCGGTGGGCCCGACTCTGGAAACACCATATATTTT
NA | TRBJ2-5 | 15 | TRBD2 | TRBV9 | CASSVTSGGGETQYF | TGTGCCAGCAGCGTAACTAGCGGAGGGGGGGAGACCCAGTACTTC
NA | TRBJ2-2 | 15 | NA | TRBV7-9 | CASSLRGSSPGELFF | TGTGCCAGCAGCTTACGGGGTTCGTCCCCCGGGGAGCTGTTTTTT
NA | TRBJ2-7 | 14 | TRBD1 | TRBV27 | CASSPGTGGYEQYF | TGTGCCAGCAGCCCCGGGACAGGGGGCTACGAGCAGTACTTC
NA | TRBJ2-1 | 14 | NA | TRBV6-2/TRBV6-3 | CASSYGRQWGEQFF | TGTGCCAGCAGTTACGGGAGGCAGTGGGGTGAGCAGTTCTTC
NA | TRBJ1-1 | 13 | NA | TRBV19 | CASKTYRDAKAFF | TGTGCCAGCAAAACTTACAGGGACGCTAAAGCTTTCTTT
NA | TRBJ2-5 | 15 | NA | TRBV4-1 | CASSPIRLGQETQYF | TGCGCCAGCAGCCCGATACGACTAGGCCAAGAGACCCAGTACTTC
once | TRBJ2-7 | 16 | TRBD1 | TRBV4-1 | CASSQDVGQGGNEQYF | TGCGCCAGCAGCCAAGATGTGGGACAGGGGGGCAACGAGCAGTACTTC
NA | TRBJ2-1 | 15 | NA | TRBV2 | CASRVDYAGNNEQFF | TGTGCCAGCAGGGTGGACTATGCGGGAAACAATGAGCAGTTCTTC
NA | TRBJ2-3 | 16 | TRBD1 | TRBV9 | CASSPRWDRGTDTQYF | TGTGCCAGCAGCCCCAGATGGGACAGGGGAACAGATACGCAGTATTTT
NA | TRBJ2-7 | 14 | TRBD2 | TRBV29-1 | CSVREVAGVGEQYF | TGCAGCGTTCGGGAGGTAGCGGGGGTAGGCGAGCAGTACTTC
NA | TRBJ2-7 | 17 | TRBD1 | TRBV4-1 | CASSHLEGTGGSYEQYF | TGCGCCAGCAGCCACCTTGAAGGGACAGGGGGCTCCTACGAGCAGTACTTC
NA | TRBJ2-7 | 14 | NA | TRBV7-6 | CASSRRGNSYEQYF | TGTGCCAGCAGCCGGCGAGGAAACTCCTACGAGCAGTACTTC
few | TRBJ2-1 | 15 | NA | TRBV5-4 | CASSFATGSRNEQFF | TGTGCCAGCAGCTTTGCGACGGGGAGTAGGAATGAGCAGTTCTTC
few | TRBJ2-2 | 14 | NA | TRBV18 | CASSPDTSTGELFF | TGTGCCAGCTCACCGGACACTTCCACCGGGGAGCTGTTTTTT
NA | TRBJ2-5 | 15 | NA | TRBV18 | CASSLLSGGQETQYF | TGTGCCAGCTCTCTCCTATCCGGTGGCCAAGAGACCCAGTACTTC
NA | TRBJ2-3 | 15 | TRBD2 | TRBV5-1 | CASSLLAGVTDTQYF | TGCGCCAGCAGCCTGCTAGCGGGGGTTACAGATACGCAGTATTTT
NA | TRBJ1-2 | 14 | NA | TRBV24-1 | CATSDPGGAYGYTF | TGTGCCACCAGTGACCCCGGTGGTGCCTATGGCTACACCTTC
NA | TRBJ2-1 | 17 | TRBD2 | TRBV11-2 | CASSLRLGLADYNEQFF | TGTGCCAGCAGCTTAAGACTCGGACTAGCGGACTACAATGAGCAGTTCTTC
few | TRBJ2-7 | 16 | NA | TRBV5-4 | CASSQGGGGPSWEQYF | TGTGCCAGCAGCCAAGGTGGGGGGGGGCCCTCCTGGGAGCAGTACTTC
NA | TRBJ2-3 | 15 | TRBD2 | TRBV19 | CASSIQRGLTDTQYF | TGTGCCAGTAGTATCCAGCGGGGGCTCACAGATACGCAGTATTTT
NA | TRBJ1-1 | 12 | NA | TRBV20-1 | CSASRMDLKAFF | TGCAGTGCTAGTAGAATGGACTTGAAGGCTTTCTTT
once | TRBJ1-5 | 14 | NA | TRBV27 | CASSSGGRNQPQHF | TGTGCCAGCAGTTCGGGGGGTCGAAATCAGCCCCAGCATTTT
NA | TRBJ2-2 | 16 | NA | TRBV6-5 | CASRSGVQGGAGELFF | TGTGCCAGCCGTTCTGGGGTACAGGGTGGAGCCGGGGAGCTGTTTTTT
NA | TRBJ2-1 | 15 | TRBD2 | TRBV11-2 | CASSSTSGGLNEQFF | TGTGCCAGCAGCTCTACTAGCGGGGGGCTCAATGAGCAGTTCTTC
NA | TRBJ1-4 | 15 | TRBD1 | TRBV5-4 | CASSLPGTAEEKLFF | TGTGCCAGCAGCTTGCCCGGGACAGCGGAGGAAAAACTGTTTTTT
few | TRBJ1-2 | 14 | NA | TRBV7-9 | CASSLGQVNYGYTF | TGTGCCAGCAGCTTAGGACAGGTTAACTATGGCTACACCTTC
NA | TRBJ1-1 | 13 | NA | TRBV6-5 | CASSYGGNTEAFF | TGTGCCAGCAGTTACGGAGGGAACACTGAAGCTTTCTTT
NA | TRBJ1-3 | 14 | TRBD1 | TRBV27 | CASRPGTGGNTIYF | TGTGCCAGTCGACCCGGGACAGGCGGAAACACCATATATTTT
NA | TRBJ1-6 | 14 | NA | TRBV13 | CASSRGGWRSPLHF | TGTGCCAGCAGCAGGGGAGGGTGGCGTTCACCCCTCCACTTT
NA | TRBJ2-1 | 15 | NA | TRBV11-1 | CASSSGTSLGVEQFF | TGTGCCAGCAGCTCAGGGACAAGCCTGGGGGTTGAGCAGTTCTTC
NA | TRBJ1-2 | 16 | NA | TRBV7-2 | CASSLSWQTNNYGYTF | TGTGCCAGCAGCTTAAGTTGGCAAACTAATAACTATGGCTACACCTTC
NA | TRBJ1-5 | 13 | NA | TRBV28 | CASRLGLNQPQHF | TGTGCCAGCAGGCTAGGTCTCAATCAGCCCCAGCATTTT
NA | TRBJ2-2 | 13 | NA | TRBV5-4 | CASIRAGTGELFF | TGTGCCAGCATCAGGGCAGGGACCGGGGAGCTGTTTTTT
NA | TRBJ2-2 | 15 | TRBD2 | TRBV7-9 | CASSLSGENTGELFF | TGTGCCAGCAGCTTAAGCGGGGAGAACACCGGGGAGCTGTTTTTT
NA | TRBJ2-3 | 17 | NA | TRBV18 | CASSPKDLGTSTDTQYF | TGTGCCAGCTCACCGAAGGATCTGGGGACTAGCACAGATACGCAGTATTTT
NA | TRBJ2-1 | 15 | TRBD2 | TRBV6-5 | CATQKLANSYNEQFF | TGTGCCACCCAGAAACTAGCGAATTCCTACAATGAGCAGTTCTTC
NA | TRBJ2-7 | 13 | NA | TRBV3-1/TRBV3-2 | CASSQDRTSEQYF | TGTGCCAGCAGCCAAGACCGGACATCCGAGCAGTACTTC
NA | TRBJ1-2 | 13 | TRBD1 | TRBV28 | CASSLYRGYGYTF | TGTGCCAGCAGTTTGTACAGGGGCTATGGCTACACCTTC
NA | TRBJ1-6 | 16 | NA | TRBV3-1/TRBV3-2 | CASSQDRSLLNSPLHF | TGTGCCAGCAGCCAAGATCGATCGTTACTCAATTCACCCCTCCACTTT
NA | TRBJ1-6 | 12 | NA | TRBV10-2 | CASRASDSPLHF | TGCGCCAGCAGGGCCAGCGATTCACCCCTCCACTTT
NA | TRBJ1-4 | 16 | TRBD1 | TRBV6-1 | CASSEAQGQGNEKLFF | TGTGCCAGCAGTGAAGCTCAGGGACAGGGTAATGAAAAACTGTTTTTT
NA | TRBJ2-5 | 13 | NA | TRBV19 | CASSSRGLGTQYF | TGTGCCAGTAGTAGCCGGGGTCTAGGGACCCAGTACTTC
NA | TRBJ2-3 | 14 | NA | TRBV19 | CASSISLGTDTQYF | TGTGCCAGTAGTATCTCCCTCGGGACAGATACGCAGTATTTT
NA | TRBJ2-6 | 14 | NA | TRBV12-5 | CASRLGAGANVLTF | TGTGCTAGTCGCTTAGGGGCTGGGGCCAACGTCCTGACTTTC